The 9 T cell receptor beta chains below all came from one sample that was sequenced in a study of control samples from healthy donors and cancer patients. Produced via immunoSEQ multiplex PCR; TCRdb's table is partial and in-frame only. The sample includes roughly 95,000 clones, 70% to 90% seen only once; the top ten take 13% to 15%. Material: blood. These receptors were collected from a young man in good health.

This chain connects TRBV27 to TRBJ2-7, with D perhaps TRBD2 (5 bases). Trimming removed 3 bases at V and 0 bases at J, with 9 bases between. This CDR3 has 14 residues. The V gene's germline CDR1 is MNHEY and CDR2 SMNVEV (reference sequence). The CDR3 sequence: CASSFLGSSYEQYF. The DNA for the CDR3 is TGTGCCAGCAGTTTTCTGGGGAGCTCCTACGAGCAGTACTTC.

The chain links TRBV13 to TRBJ2-1; 11 positions match TRBD2. Germline values: CDR1 PRHDT, CDR2 FYEKMQ (reference sequence). The CDR3 is made up of 16 amino acids. The trim removed 1 base at V and 2 bases at J, leaving 1 base unmatched. DNA of the CDR3: TGTGCCAGCAGCTTAGCGACTAGCGGGACCTACAATGAGCAGTTCTTC. Amino acids: CASSLATSGTYNEQFF.

This chain uses TRBV12-3 or TRBV12-4 with TRBJ2-2; D unresolved. The CDR3 covers 11 residues. Deletions cut 10 bases from V and 1 base from J, with 4 bases between. CDR3 bases: TGTGCCAACCAGAACACCGGGGAGCTGTTTTTT. It codes for CANQNTGELFF.

This sequence joins TRBV24-1 and TRBJ2-7; the D gene is possibly TRBD2 (7 bases). This CDR3 has 15 amino acids. Germline CDR1 KGHDR, CDR2 SFDVKD. V shed 5 bases and J shed 3 bases, with 16 bases lying between them. The CDR3 loop reads CATSASSGGYYEQYF. The CDR3 nucleotides are TGTGCCACCAGTGCCTCTTCGGGGGGCTACTACGAGCAGTACTTC.

The chain carries TRBV28 and TRBJ2-3; D is uncertain. CDR1 is MDHEN, CDR2 SYDVKM, per germline. This CDR3 has 12 residues. The V gene lost 8 bases and the J gene lost 2 bases, with 8 bases spanning the gap. The CDR3 sequence: CASENNTDTQYF. The CDR3, as DNA: TGTGCCAGCGAGAATAACACAGATACGCAGTATTTT.

This clone has just a few counts. This rearrangement joins TRBV27 to TRBJ2-7; 10 nucleotides agree with TRBD2. V was clipped by 6 bases and J by 3 bases; unmatched bases: 11. The CDR3 runs 16 residues. Germline CDR1 reads MNHEY; CDR2 reads SMNVEV (reference sequence). CDR3 loop: CASRSPGTSVSYEQYF. CDR3 in DNA: TGTGCCAGCAGGAGCCCTGGGACTAGCGTGAGCTACGAGCAGTACTTC.

The rearrangement joins TRBV29-1 to TRBJ1-4; D is ambiguous. The CDR3 spans 13 residues. The V end lost 4 bases, the J end lost 3 bases, and 9 bases lay between the germline ends. Germline CDR1 is SQVTM and CDR2 is ANQGSEA. For the CDR3, the DNA is TGCAGCGTTGTAGGCGGAGCTAATGAAAAACTGTTTTTT. It translates to CSVVGGANEKLFF.

The chain links TRBV7-9 to TRBJ1-2; tentatively, D is TRBD1 (6 bases). Between the trimmed V and J ends, which lost 4 bases and 2 bases, there was a span of 8 bases. The CDR3 has 13 residues. The germline gives CDR1 SEHNR, CDR2 FQNEAQ (reference sequence). The CDR3 reads CASSWTENYGYTF. For the CDR3, the DNA is TGTGCCAGCAGCTGGACAGAGAACTATGGCTACACCTTC.

The chain employs TRBV28 and TRBJ1-4; D gene uncertain. The germline CDR1 and CDR2 sequences are MDHEN and SYDVKM. Trimming shortened V by 3 bases and J by 1 base, and 6 bases separated the two germline ends. This CDR3 has 14 residues. In DNA, the CDR3 is TGTGCCAGCAGTTTCCGGTTAACTAATGAAAAACTGTTTTTT. Translating gives CASSFRLTNEKLFF.